This TCR beta chain was sequenced during a study of shared clonotypes between healthy human individuals. The study, taken as a whole, reports: Non-shared clonotypes showed lower generation probabilities than clonotypes common to all four donors.

The table lists this clone with a few counts. The antigen remains undetermined. V lost 4 bases and J 3 bases, leaving 13 bases between the germline ends. The CDR3 totals 15 residues. Germline CDR1 MNHEY, CDR2 SMNVEV (reference sequence). The naive CD8 fraction comprised CD45RO-negative cells positively selected for CCR7 and excluded terminally differentiated effector memory CD45RA+ cells. Produced via immunoSEQ multiplex PCR; TCRdb's table is partial and in-frame only. The sample records 650,000 to 800,000 clones, around 92% being singletons. The chain carries TRBV27 and TRBJ1-5; a possible D gene is TRBD1 (5 bases). Sequenced material: naive CD8+ T cells sorted from blood. This clonotype was obtained from a man younger than 40 in good health. CDR3 protein: CASSSGQGYNQPQHF. CDR3 DNA sequence: TGTGCCAGCAGTTCCGGGCAGGGCTACAATCAGCCCCAGCATTTT.